The 11 T cell receptor beta chains in this list originate from one sample, sequenced in a study of T-cell reconstitution after alpha-beta-depleted transplantation in children. Library preparation (for TCRbeta) was performed with unique molecular identifiers. TCRdb independently ran MiXCR on the PCR reads; one entry per CDR3 protein. The profile shows about 600,000 distinct CDR3 sequences, roughly 23% of them singletons. The sample consisted of PBMCs, mostly from graft donor cells, taken 360 days after TCRalphabeta/CD19-depleted stem cell transplant. These receptors were obtained from a boy younger than two who had a stem cell transplant for acute myeloid leukemia, so the T cells may come from the graft donor.

This chain links TRBV20-1 with TRBJ1-1, with D possibly being TRBD1 (6 bases). V lost 6 bases and J 1 base, leaving 15 bases between the germline ends. From germline, CDR1 is DFQATT and CDR2 SNEGSKA (reference sequence). The CDR3 length is 14 residues. The CDR3 protein is CSASFTGSNTEAFF. The DNA of the CDR3 is TGCAGTGCCTCTTTTACAGGGTCGAACACTGAAGCTTTCTTT.

This chain links TRBV15 with TRBJ1-5; D gene uncertain. V lost 4 bases, J lost 5 bases, and 12 bases lay in between. CDR3 size: 14 residues. In germline, CDR1 is LNHNV, CDR2 YYDKDF (reference sequence). The CDR3 loop reads CATSTTPADQPQHF. The DNA of the CDR3 is TGTGCCACCAGCACCACACCGGCGGATCAGCCCCAGCATTTT.

This clonotype occurred many times. The J gene is TRBJ1-1, the V gene TRBV7-2; D uncertain. The CDR3 sequence is 15 residues long. Germline-derived CDR1 and CDR2 are SGHTA and FQGNSA. V dropped 1 base and J dropped 0 bases, with 9 bases sitting between them. The CDR3 loop reads CASSLVGRMNTEAFF. Written as DNA, the CDR3 is TGTGCCAGCAGCTTAGTCGGACGTATGAACACTGAAGCTTTCTTT.

The chain couples TRBV12-3 or TRBV12-4 to TRBJ2-1, with 11 bases lining up with TRBD1. With 7 bases clipped from V and 12 bases from J, the junction kept 14 bases outside the gene matches. The CDR3 spans 15 residues. CDR3 in amino acids: CASTPRDRGIFRQFF. The CDR3 bases are TGTGCCAGCACCCCCCGGGACAGGGGGATTTTTCGGCAGTTCTTC.

The chain links TRBV29-1 to TRBJ2-7; 7 positions agree with TRBD1. The V gene end was trimmed by 6 bases and the J gene end by 3 bases; junction bases not matched to a gene: 2. Germline CDR1 SQVTM, CDR2 ANQGSEA. The CDR3 runs 11 residues. CDR3 amino acids: CSVGQDYEQYF. The CDR3 nucleotides read TGCAGCGTAGGACAGGACTACGAGCAGTACTTC.

The chain combines TRBV7-9 with TRBJ2-3, with TRBD2 matching over 12 bases. V trimming: 5 bases; J trimming: 2 bases; junction bases outside the gene matches: 8. The CDR3 totals 17 residues. CDR1 and CDR2 from the germline V gene are SEHNR and FQNEAQ (reference sequence). This chain's CDR3 is CASSPRTSGDHTDTQYF. The CDR3 coding sequence is TGTGCCAGCAGCCCCCGGACTAGCGGGGACCACACAGATACGCAGTATTTT.

Only a few counts were recorded for this clonotype. The chain employs TRBV20-1 and TRBJ2-7, with TRBD1 identical over 7 bases. The CDR3 has 13 residues. The ends lost 3 bases at V and 3 bases at J; junction bases unmatched: 5. CDR1 is DFQATT, CDR2 SNEGSKA, per germline (reference sequence). This CDR3 reads CSASPGQRYEQYV. CDR3 in DNA: TGCAGTGCTAGTCCGGGACAGCGCTACGAGCAGTACGTC.

The table lists this clonotype with many counts. This chain connects TRBV20-1 to TRBJ2-2, with D perhaps assigned TRBD1 or TRBD2 (5 bases each). Germline V gives CDR1 DFQATT, CDR2 SNEGSKA (reference sequence). Trimming took 0 bases from V and 4 from J, leaving 15 bases between them. This CDR3 spans 16 amino acids. CDR3 region: CSARDPLQGVTGELFF. The CDR3 DNA reads as TGCAGTGCTAGAGACCCCCTTCAGGGAGTCACCGGGGAGCTGTTTTTT.

This rearrangement joins TRBV6-5 to TRBJ2-1; TRBD2 matches 8 bases. V lost 1 base and J lost 8; bases outside the gene matches: 7. The CDR3 runs 15 residues. CDR1 MNHEY and CDR2 SVGAGI come from the germline V gene. CDR3 nucleotides: TGTGCCAGCAGTTACTGGGCGGGGGGTAGCGATGAGCAGTTCTTC. Protein: CASSYWAGGSDEQFF.

This clonotype was counted only a few times. The chain is built from TRBV6-5 and TRBJ1-2, with D unresolved. The CDR3 spans 14 residues. Germline lookup yields CDR1 MNHEY and CDR2 SVGAGI. V dropped 4 bases and J dropped 8 bases, with 17 bases sitting between them. CDR3 sequence reads: CASSSSTPSWGYTF. The CDR3 DNA is TGTGCCAGCAGTTCCAGCACCCCCTCTTGGGGCTACACCTTC.

This clonotype has ten or more counts. The rearrangement joins TRBV5-1 to TRBJ2-7; D unresolved. The CDR3 runs to 14 residues. V lost 1 base, J lost 5 bases, and 13 bases lay in between. Per germline, CDR1 SGHRS and CDR2 YFSETQ. CDR3 loop: CASSLIDRVHEQYF. The CDR3 bases are TGCGCCAGCAGCTTGATAGATCGAGTCCACGAGCAGTACTTC.